These 29 T cell receptor beta chains were all obtained from the same sample, sequenced in a study of blood T cell repertoires in COVID-19. Profiling relied on immunoSEQ multiplex PCR, and the TCRdb table lists in-frame clones only, not all of them. The sample lists under 200,000 clones, around 78% occurring once. The sequenced sample was PBMCs or T cells enriched from blood (not recorded which). The origin of the receptors is a woman aged 50 to 60 who had recovered from COVID-19.

The chain employs TRBV9 and TRBJ2-1; TRBD2 agrees at 12 bases. Per the germline V gene, CDR1 is SGDLS and CDR2 is YYNGEE. The CDR3 length is 17 residues. V shed 1 base, J shed 4 bases, and the junction held 6 bases outside the gene matches. CDR3 sequence (DNA): TGTGCCAGCAGCGTATTCCCCGGGACTAGCGGGTACAATGAGCAGTTCTTC. This codes for CASSVFPGTSGYNEQFF.

The genes are TRBV4-1 and TRBJ2-4; D is unresolved. Between the trimmed V and J ends, which lost 3 bases and 0 bases, there was a span of 15 bases. The CDR3 runs to 17 residues. Germline V lookup: CDR1 MGHRA, CDR2 YSYEKL. CDR3 in amino acids: CASSQWQETLAKNIQYF. In nucleotides, the CDR3 is TGCGCCAGCAGCCAGTGGCAGGAAACTCTAGCCAAAAACATTCAGTACTTC.

This rearrangement joins TRBV23-1 to TRBJ2-1; 11 bases match TRBD2. TRBV23-1 is annotated as an ORF whose role is uncertain. The length of the CDR3 is 17 residues. The V segment lost 6 bases and the J segment 4 bases; nucleotides outside the gene matches: 11. Here the CDR3 reads CASSELAGVTNYNEQFF. CDR3 nucleotides: TGCGCCAGCAGCGAACTAGCGGGGGTCACGAATTACAATGAGCAGTTCTTC.

The rearrangement links TRBV3-1 (or the pseudogene TRBV3-2) to TRBJ1-2; the D is unclear. Germline V gene data show CDR1 as LGHDT and CDR2 as YNNKEL (reference sequence). This CDR3 has 16 residues. V lost 1 base to trimming and J lost 8 bases, with 20 bases between them. In DNA form, the CDR3 reads TGTGCCAGCAGCCAAGTGGCACAGACTACTCTCGGGGGCTACACCTTC. Protein sequence: CASSQVAQTTLGGYTF.

CDR3 sequence (DNA): TGTGCCACCAGTGGCGGGAGGGCATCCTACAATGAGCAGTTCTTC. This encodes CATSGGRASYNEQFF. The V and J genes are TRBV24-1 and TRBJ2-1, with 9 bases fitting TRBD2. The CDR3 consists of 15 residues. The germline V gene has CDR1 KGHDR and CDR2 SFDVKD. V shed 5 bases, J shed 1 base, and the junction held 2 bases outside the gene matches.

The V and J genes are TRBV29-1 and TRBJ2-2; 9 bases line up with TRBD2. The CDR3 runs to 16 residues. The trim removed 0 bases at V and 4 bases at J, leaving 6 bases unmatched. Germline assignment: CDR1 SQVTM and CDR2 ANQGSEA. CDR3 sequence: CSVEDLRREGTGELFF. CDR3 DNA sequence: TGCAGCGTTGAAGATCTTAGGCGGGAGGGCACCGGGGAGCTGTTTTTT.

The chain couples TRBV6-5 to TRBJ2-3; D is unclear. Germline lookup yields CDR1 MNHEY and CDR2 SVGAGI. Deletions cut 2 bases from V and 4 bases from J, with 13 bases between. The CDR3 loop spans 15 amino acids. In DNA, the CDR3 is TGTGCCAGCAGTTACGGCAGGTTCGATTCAGATACGCAGTATTTT. It specifies CASSYGRFDSDTQYF.

The chain combines TRBV27 with TRBJ2-2, with TRBD2 matching 8 bases. The V gene's germline CDR1 is MNHEY and CDR2 SMNVEV (reference sequence). The CDR3 has 16 amino acids. The V gene end was trimmed by 2 bases and the J gene end by 4 bases; junction bases not matched to a gene: 6. The CDR3 region has the DNA TGTGCCAGCAGTTTACCGGGGGGGGCTTTCACCGGGGAGCTGTTTTTT. Protein sequence: CASSLPGGAFTGELFF.

The chain joins TRBV7-2 to TRBJ2-1; 9 bases align to TRBD1. Trimming at V came to 4 bases and at J to 10 bases, leaving 11 bases not matched to a gene. This CDR3 is 15 amino acids long. The V gene's germline CDR1 is SGHTA and CDR2 FQGNSA. DNA for the CDR3: TGTGCCAGCAGCTCCCGGGACAGGGATTCCGGGGAGCAGTTCTTC. It encodes CASSSRDRDSGEQFF.

The genes are TRBV19 and TRBJ1-5; perhaps TRBD1 as D (5 bases). V lost 3 bases, J lost 6 bases, and 9 bases lay in between. The CDR3 loop spans 13 amino acids. In germline, CDR1 is LNHDA, CDR2 SQIVND (reference sequence). The CDR3, as DNA: TGTGCCAGTAGTATCGGAGGGGCTCAGCCCCAGCATTTT. Translating gives CASSIGGAQPQHF.

The gene calls are TRBV28 and TRBJ1-1; 9 bases align to TRBD1. V lost 6 bases and J lost 7; bases outside the gene matches: 9. CDR1 and CDR2 (germline): MDHEN, SYDVKM. The CDR3 runs 14 residues. The CDR3 loop reads CASRPTGGAFEAFF. CDR3 nucleotide sequence: TGTGCCAGCAGGCCTACAGGGGGCGCATTTGAAGCTTTCTTT.

This clone occurred once. The J gene is TRBJ2-7, the V gene TRBV28; unclear D gene. The CDR3 contains 11 residues. CDR1 is MDHEN, CDR2 SYDVKM, per germline. V shed 4 bases and J shed 3 bases, with 4 bases lying between them. CDR3 nucleotide sequence: TGTGCCAGCAGTTCCAACTACGAGCAGTACGTC. Protein: CASSSNYEQYV.

This chain uses TRBV7-8 with TRBJ1-1, with D hard to call. Per the germline V gene, CDR1 is SGHVS and CDR2 is FQNEAQ. This CDR3 has 14 amino acids. Trimming shortened V by 0 bases and J by 2 bases, and 7 bases separated the two germline ends. The CDR3 is CASSLARQNTEAFF. The CDR3 DNA sequence: TGTGCCAGCAGCTTAGCCCGACAAAACACTGAAGCTTTCTTT.

The rearrangement joins TRBV5-1 to TRBJ1-1; D remains ambiguous. The CDR3 contains 15 residues. V was clipped by 4 bases and J by 1 base, with 14 bases between them. CDR1 is SGHRS and CDR2 is YFSETQ in the germline V gene. CDR3 coding DNA: TGCGCCAGCAGCCCGAGGGTGGGCACGAACACTGAAGCTTTCTTT. Protein: CASSPRVGTNTEAFF.

The CDR3 DNA is TGTGCCAGCAGCTCAGGCGAAATGGATCTCAAAAACATTCAGTACTTC. Its protein is CASSSGEMDLKNIQYF. This rearrangement joins TRBV7-9 to TRBJ2-4; no definite D call. Looked up from germline, CDR1 is SEHNR and CDR2 is FQNEAQ (reference sequence). There are 16 residues in the CDR3. The germline V and J ends were trimmed by 4 bases and 3 bases, with 16 bases remaining between them.

The chain is built from TRBV18 and TRBJ1-1; 7 nucleotides align to TRBD1. The V gene's germline CDR1 is KGHSH and CDR2 LQKENI. The CDR3 runs to 14 residues. Trimming removed 5 bases from V and 0 bases from J; junction bases left unmatched: 3. The CDR3 DNA sequence: TGTGCCAGCTCAGAGGACAGGATGAACACTGAAGCTTTCTTT. The encoded protein is CASSEDRMNTEAFF.

The CDR3 sequence: CASSPFDEQFF. CDR3 nucleotides: TGTGCCAGCAGCCCCTTCGATGAGCAGTTCTTC. The J gene is TRBJ2-1, the V gene TRBV7-2; D gene ambiguous. Trimming removed 5 bases from V and 8 bases from J, with 7 bases in between. From germline, CDR1 is SGHTA and CDR2 FQGNSA. The CDR3 has 11 residues.

The V and J genes are TRBV30 and TRBJ1-3; possibly TRBD1 for D (6 bases). The germline V gene encodes CDR1 GTSNPN and CDR2 SVGIG (reference sequence). The CDR3 is made up of 15 amino acids. V shed 2 bases and J shed 2 bases, with 13 bases lying between them. The CDR3 bases are TGTGCCTGGAGTCGGGGGGCCTACCCTGGAAACACCATATATTTT. It yields the protein CAWSRGAYPGNTIYF.

The rearrangement links TRBV15 to TRBJ2-1; 7 nucleotides line up with TRBD1. CDR3 length: 13 residues. Looked up from germline, CDR1 is LNHNV and CDR2 is YYDKDF (reference sequence). J was trimmed by 0 bases and V by 11 bases; bases with no gene match: 4. This chain's CDR3 is CASRDSSYNEQFF. The CDR3 DNA follows: TGTGCCTCCCGGGACAGCTCCTACAATGAGCAGTTCTTC.

This clone was detected only once. V usage is TRBV2 and J usage is TRBJ1-2; a weak D match, TRBD1 (5 bases). The CDR3 has 12 residues. The germline V gene has CDR1 SNHLY and CDR2 FYNNEI. Trimming removed 1 base at V and 11 bases at J, with 11 bases between. For the CDR3, the DNA is TGTGCCAGCAGTGAAGGTTCAGGGATTTACACCTTC. It specifies CASSEGSGIYTF.

The chain combines TRBV2 with TRBJ1-2; 9 bases line up with TRBD1. After removal of 8 bases from V and 1 base from J, the junction contained 11 bases not matched to a gene. The germline gives CDR1 SNHLY, CDR2 FYNNEI. The CDR3 is 16 amino acids. The CDR3 region has the DNA TGTGCCAGCCTACCGGGACAGGGTAGAGGTAACTATGGCTACACCTTC. It translates to CASLPGQGRGNYGYTF.

The genes are TRBV15 and TRBJ1-1; maybe TRBD1 (6 bases). This CDR3 comprises 15 residues. V was pared by 1 base and J by 4 bases, with 13 bases between. Germline CDR1 and CDR2: LNHNV and YYDKDF (reference sequence). The CDR3 DNA is TGTGCCACCAGCAGAGGGCTCGCGGGGGCCACTGAAGCTTTCTTT. Translated: CATSRGLAGATEAFF.

The V and J genes are TRBV6-2 or TRBV6-3 and TRBJ2-7; a possible D gene is TRBD1 (5 bases). The CDR3 totals 14 residues. The germline gives CDR1 MNHEY, CDR2 SVGEGT. V lost 5 bases to trimming and J lost 4 bases, with 15 bases between them. The CDR3 DNA follows: TGTGCCAGCAGTGGACGACAGAACTCATACGAGCAGTACGTC. Protein: CASSGRQNSYEQYV.

The rearrangement joins TRBV7-2 to TRBJ2-1; the D gene is possibly TRBD1 (5 bases). The germline CDR1 and CDR2 sequences are SGHTA and FQGNSA. The CDR3 extends over 16 amino acids. Trimming removed 4 bases at V and 10 bases at J, with 23 bases between. The CDR3 loop reads CASSSALRFAGLEQFF. In DNA, the CDR3 is TGTGCCAGCAGCTCCGCACTCCGGTTTGCAGGGCTAGAGCAGTTCTTC.

V usage is TRBV19 and J usage is TRBJ2-1; weak D call: TRBD2 (5 bases). CDR3 length equals 15 residues. From germline, CDR1 is LNHDA and CDR2 SQIVND (reference sequence). Trimming removed 4 bases at V and 0 bases at J, with 10 bases between. In DNA, the CDR3 is TGTGCCAGTAGTAGGCGGGCAAGCTCCTACAATGAGCAGTTCTTC. It specifies CASSRRASSYNEQFF.

This chain connects TRBV7-9 to TRBJ1-3; D is unresolved. CDR3 length equals 17 residues. V lost 2 bases and J lost 0, with 14 bases in between. CDR1 is SEHNR, CDR2 FQNEAQ, per germline (reference sequence). CDR3 sequence: CASSLPVTATSGNTIYF. The CDR3 DNA reads TGTGCCAGCAGCTTACCTGTGACTGCGACCTCTGGAAACACCATATATTTT.

V is TRBV2 and J is TRBJ2-2; 7 bases line up with TRBD1. From germline, CDR1 is SNHLY and CDR2 FYNNEI. The junction had 10 bases not matched to a gene; V was cut back by 5 bases and J by 4 bases. The CDR3 loop spans 16 amino acids. The CDR3 reads CASSFDDRVGTGELFF. In DNA, the CDR3 is TGTGCCAGCAGTTTCGACGACAGGGTCGGCACCGGGGAGCTGTTTTTT.

The V and J genes are TRBV1 and TRBJ2-5; the table assigns TRBD2, which was not confirmed against the DNA. TRBV1 is flagged as a pseudogene. The length of the CDR3 is 15 residues. The CDR3 DNA is TGCACCAGCAGCCAAGATCCAGCGGGGGTAGAGACCCAGTACTTC. It yields the protein CTSSQDPAGVETQYF.

The rearrangement links TRBV5-1 to TRBJ1-5, with 9 bases aligning to TRBD1. The CDR3 runs to 14 residues. Germline lookup yields CDR1 SGHRS and CDR2 YFSETQ. With 4 bases clipped from V and 7 bases from J, the junction kept 6 bases outside the gene matches. CDR3 nucleotide sequence: TGCGCCAGCAGCCCAGGGACAGGGAGGCAGCCCCAGCATTTT. Its translation: CASSPGTGRQPQHF.